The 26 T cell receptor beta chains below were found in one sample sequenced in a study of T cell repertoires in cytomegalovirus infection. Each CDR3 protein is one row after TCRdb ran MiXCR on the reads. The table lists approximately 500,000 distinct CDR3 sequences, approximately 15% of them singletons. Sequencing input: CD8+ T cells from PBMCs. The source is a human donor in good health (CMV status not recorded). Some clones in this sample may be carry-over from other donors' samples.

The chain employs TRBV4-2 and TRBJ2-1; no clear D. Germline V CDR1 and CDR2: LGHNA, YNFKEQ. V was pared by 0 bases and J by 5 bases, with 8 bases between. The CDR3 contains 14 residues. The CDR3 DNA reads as TGTGCCAGCAGCCAAGAATCTGCAAACAATGAGCAGTTCTTC. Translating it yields CASSQESANNEQFF.

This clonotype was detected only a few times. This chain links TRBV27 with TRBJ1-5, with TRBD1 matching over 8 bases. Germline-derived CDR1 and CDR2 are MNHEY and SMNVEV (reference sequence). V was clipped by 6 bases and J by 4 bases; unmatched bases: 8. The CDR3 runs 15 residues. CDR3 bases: TGTGCCAGCAGCATGGACAGGGTCGGGAATCAGCCCCAGCATTTT. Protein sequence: CASSMDRVGNQPQHF.

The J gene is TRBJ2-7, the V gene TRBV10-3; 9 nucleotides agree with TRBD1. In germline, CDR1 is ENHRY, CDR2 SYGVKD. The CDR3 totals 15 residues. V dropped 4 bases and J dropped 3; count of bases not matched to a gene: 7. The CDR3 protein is CAISARDRDIYEQYF. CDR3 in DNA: TGTGCCATCAGTGCAAGGGACAGGGATATCTACGAGCAGTACTTC.

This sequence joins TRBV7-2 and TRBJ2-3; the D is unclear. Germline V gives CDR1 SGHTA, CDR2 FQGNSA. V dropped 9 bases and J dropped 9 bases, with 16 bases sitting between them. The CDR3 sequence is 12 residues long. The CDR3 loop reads CASSEGFQTQYF. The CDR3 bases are TGTGCCAGTTCGGAAGGGTTCCAGACGCAGTATTTT. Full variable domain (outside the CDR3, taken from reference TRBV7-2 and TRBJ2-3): GAGVSQSPSNKVTEKGKDVELRCDPISGHTALYWYRQSLGQGLEFLIYFQGNSAPDKSGLPSDRFSAERTGGSVSTLTIQRTQQEDSAVYLCASSEGFQTQYFGPGTRLTVL.

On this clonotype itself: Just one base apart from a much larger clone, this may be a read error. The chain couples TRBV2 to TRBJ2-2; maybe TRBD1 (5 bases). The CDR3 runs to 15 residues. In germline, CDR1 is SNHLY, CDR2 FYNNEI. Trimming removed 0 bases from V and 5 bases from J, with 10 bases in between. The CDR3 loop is CASSEAYRTTGELFF. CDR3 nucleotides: TGTGCCAGCAGTGAAGCTTACAGGACGACCGGGGAGCTGTTTTTT.

Here the CDR3 DNA reads TGTGCCAGCAGCTTACAGGACAATGAGCAGTTCTTC. It yields the protein CASSLQDNEQFF. The rearrangement links TRBV7-9 to TRBJ2-1; D remains unclear. The CDR3 runs 12 residues. V lost 2 bases to trimming and J lost 5 bases, with 4 bases between them. Germline V gene sequence: CDR1 SEHNR, CDR2 FQNEAQ (reference sequence).

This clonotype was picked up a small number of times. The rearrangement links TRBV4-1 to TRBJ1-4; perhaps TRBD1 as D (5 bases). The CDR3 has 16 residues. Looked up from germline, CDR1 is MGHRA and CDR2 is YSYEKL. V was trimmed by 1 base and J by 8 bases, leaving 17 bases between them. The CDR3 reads CASSQVGHRGNEKLFF. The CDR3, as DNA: TGCGCCAGCAGCCAAGTGGGGCACCGGGGCAACGAAAAACTGTTTTTT.

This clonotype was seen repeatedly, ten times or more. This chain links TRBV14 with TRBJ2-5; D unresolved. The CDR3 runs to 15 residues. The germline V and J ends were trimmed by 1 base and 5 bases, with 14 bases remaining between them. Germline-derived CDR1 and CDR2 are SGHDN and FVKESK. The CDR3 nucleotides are TGTGCCAGCAGCCAAGGGACGGCGATACGGGAGACCCAGTACTTC. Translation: CASSQGTAIRETQYF.

The CDR3 sequence: CASQNYNEQFF. The CDR3 DNA is TGTGCCAGTCAGAACTACAATGAGCAGTTCTTC. The chain links TRBV19 to TRBJ2-1; D gene ambiguous. Per the germline V gene, CDR1 is LNHDA and CDR2 is SQIVND (reference sequence). V lost 8 bases and J lost 3, with 5 bases in between. This CDR3 region has 11 residues.

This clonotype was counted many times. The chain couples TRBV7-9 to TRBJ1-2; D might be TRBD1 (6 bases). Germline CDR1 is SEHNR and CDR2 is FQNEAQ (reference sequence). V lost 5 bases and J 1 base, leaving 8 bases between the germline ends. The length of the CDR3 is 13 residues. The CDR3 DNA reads TGTGCCAGCAGCAACAGGGTTAACTATGGCTACACCTTC. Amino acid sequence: CASSNRVNYGYTF.

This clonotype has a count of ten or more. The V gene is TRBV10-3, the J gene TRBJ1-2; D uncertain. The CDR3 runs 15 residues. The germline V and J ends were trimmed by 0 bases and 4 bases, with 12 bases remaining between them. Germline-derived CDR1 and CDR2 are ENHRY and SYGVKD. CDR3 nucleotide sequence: TGTGCCATCAGTGAGTCCGAGGGTCTCGGCTATGGCTACACCTTC. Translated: CAISESEGLGYGYTF.

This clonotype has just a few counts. CDR3 sequence (DNA): TGTGCCAGCAGTGTCGACAGGCGGAATGAAAAACTGTTTTTT. It specifies CASSVDRRNEKLFF. This rearrangement joins TRBV6-1 to TRBJ1-4; a possible D gene is TRBD1 (6 bases). CDR3 size: 14 residues. The V gene lost 4 bases and the J gene lost 5 bases, with 11 bases spanning the gap. The V gene's germline CDR1 is MNHNS and CDR2 SASEGT.

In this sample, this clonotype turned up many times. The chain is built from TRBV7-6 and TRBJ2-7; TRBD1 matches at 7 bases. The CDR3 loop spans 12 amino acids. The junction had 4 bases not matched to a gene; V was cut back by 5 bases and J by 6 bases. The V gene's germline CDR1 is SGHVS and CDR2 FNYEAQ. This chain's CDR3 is CASSPGQSEQYF. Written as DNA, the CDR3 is TGTGCCAGCAGCCCGGGACAGAGCGAGCAGTACTTC.

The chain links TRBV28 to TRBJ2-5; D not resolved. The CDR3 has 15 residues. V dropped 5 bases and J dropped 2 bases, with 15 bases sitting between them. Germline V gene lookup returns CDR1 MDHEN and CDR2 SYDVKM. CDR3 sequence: CASSPYGKTQETQYF. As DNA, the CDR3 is TGTGCCAGCAGTCCTTATGGGAAGACTCAAGAGACCCAGTACTTC.

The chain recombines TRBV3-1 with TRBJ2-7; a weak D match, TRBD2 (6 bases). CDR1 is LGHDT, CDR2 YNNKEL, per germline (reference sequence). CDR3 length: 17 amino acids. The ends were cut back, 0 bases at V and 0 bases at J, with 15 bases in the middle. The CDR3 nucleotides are TGTGCCAGCAGCCAAGATGATGTAGCGGCAACCTCCTACGAGCAGTACTTC. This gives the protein CASSQDDVAATSYEQYF.

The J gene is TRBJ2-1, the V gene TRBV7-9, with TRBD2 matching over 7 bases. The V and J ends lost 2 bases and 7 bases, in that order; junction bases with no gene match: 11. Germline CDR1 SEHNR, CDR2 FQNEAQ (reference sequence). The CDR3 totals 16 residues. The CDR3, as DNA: TGTGCCAGCAGCTTAAATTCGGCGGGGGAAGGGAATGAGCAGTTCTTC. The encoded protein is CASSLNSAGEGNEQFF.

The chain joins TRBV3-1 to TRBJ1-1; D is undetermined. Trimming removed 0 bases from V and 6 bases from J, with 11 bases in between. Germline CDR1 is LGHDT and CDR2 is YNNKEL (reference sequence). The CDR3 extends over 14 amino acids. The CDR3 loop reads CASSQENRVAEAFF. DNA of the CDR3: TGTGCCAGCAGCCAAGAGAACCGGGTCGCTGAAGCTTTCTTT.

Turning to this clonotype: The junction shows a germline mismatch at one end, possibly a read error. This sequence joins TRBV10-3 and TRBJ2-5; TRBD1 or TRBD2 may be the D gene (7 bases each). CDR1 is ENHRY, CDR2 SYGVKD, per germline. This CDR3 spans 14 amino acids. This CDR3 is CAIRGTIGDETKYF. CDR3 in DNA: TGTGCAATCAGGGGGACTATCGGTGACGAGACCAAGTACTTC.

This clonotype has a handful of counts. The CDR3 loop reads CASSSHPGGTSGGTDTQYF. CDR3 in DNA: TGTGCCAGCAGCTCCCACCCGGGGGGTACTAGCGGGGGCACAGATACGCAGTATTTT. The V and J genes are TRBV13 and TRBJ2-3, with 10 bases matching TRBD2. CDR1 and CDR2 (germline): PRHDT, FYEKMQ (reference sequence). The CDR3 is 19 amino acids. V gave up 4 bases and J gave up 1 base; unmatched junction bases: 14.

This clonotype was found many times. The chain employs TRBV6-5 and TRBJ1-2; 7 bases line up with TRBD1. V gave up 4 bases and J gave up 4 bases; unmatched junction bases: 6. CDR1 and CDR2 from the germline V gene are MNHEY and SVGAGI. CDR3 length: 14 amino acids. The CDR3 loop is CASSSRDSFYGYTF. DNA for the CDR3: TGTGCCAGCAGTTCTAGGGACAGCTTCTATGGCTACACCTTC.

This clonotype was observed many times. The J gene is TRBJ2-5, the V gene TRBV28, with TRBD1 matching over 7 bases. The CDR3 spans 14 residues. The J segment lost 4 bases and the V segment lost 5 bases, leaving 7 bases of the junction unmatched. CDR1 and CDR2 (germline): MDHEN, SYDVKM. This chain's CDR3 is CASSPPTGIETQYF. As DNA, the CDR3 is TGTGCCAGCAGTCCACCGACAGGGATAGAGACCCAGTACTTC. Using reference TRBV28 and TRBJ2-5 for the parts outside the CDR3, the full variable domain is DVKVTQSSRYLVKRTGEKVFLECVQDMDHENMFWYRQDPGLGLRLIYFSYDVKMKEKGDIPEGYSVSREKKERFSLILESASTNQTSMYLCASSPPTGIETQYFGPGTRLLVL.

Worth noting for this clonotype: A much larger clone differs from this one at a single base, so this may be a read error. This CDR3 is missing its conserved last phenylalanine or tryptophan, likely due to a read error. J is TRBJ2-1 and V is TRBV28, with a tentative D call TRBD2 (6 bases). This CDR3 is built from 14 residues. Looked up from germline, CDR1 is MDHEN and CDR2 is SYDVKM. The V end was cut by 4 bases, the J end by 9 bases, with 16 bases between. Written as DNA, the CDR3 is TGTGCCAGCAGTTCCCAACCCTCTAGCGTTGAGCAGTTCTTA. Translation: CASSSQPSSVEQFL.

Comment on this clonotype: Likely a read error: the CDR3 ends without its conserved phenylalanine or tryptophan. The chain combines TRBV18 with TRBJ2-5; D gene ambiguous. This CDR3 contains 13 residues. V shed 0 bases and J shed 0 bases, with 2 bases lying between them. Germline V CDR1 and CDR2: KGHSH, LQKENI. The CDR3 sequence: CASSPPYQETQYL. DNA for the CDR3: TGTGCCAGCTCACCACCGTACCAAGAGACCCAGTACTTA.

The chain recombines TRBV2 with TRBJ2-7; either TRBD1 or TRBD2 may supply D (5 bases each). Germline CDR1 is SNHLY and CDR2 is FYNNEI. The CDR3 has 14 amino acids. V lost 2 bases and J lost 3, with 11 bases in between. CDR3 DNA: TGTGCCAGCAGTGAAAGCAGGGACCTCTACGAGCAGTACTTC. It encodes CASSESRDLYEQYF.

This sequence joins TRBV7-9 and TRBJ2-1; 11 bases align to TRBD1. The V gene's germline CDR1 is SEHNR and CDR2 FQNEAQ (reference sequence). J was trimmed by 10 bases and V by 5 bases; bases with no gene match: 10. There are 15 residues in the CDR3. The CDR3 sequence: CASSPGQGARWEQFF. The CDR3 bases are TGTGCCAGCAGCCCCGGACAGGGGGCCCGGTGGGAGCAGTTCTTC.

CDR3 in DNA: TGTGCCAGCAATAGTGTTCGGTCTAGGGTTTCTGAAGCTTTCTTT. This sequence encodes CASNSVRSRVSEAFF. The chain joins TRBV5-5 to TRBJ1-1; D ambiguous. CDR1 and CDR2 (germline): SGHKS, YYEKEE (reference sequence). The CDR3 runs 15 residues. With 6 bases removed from V and 6 bases from J, the gap between germline ends came to 21 bases. Full variable domain (outside the CDR3, taken from reference TRBV5-5 and TRBJ1-1): DAGVTQSPTHLIKTRGQQVTLRCSPISGHKSVSWYQQVLGQGPQFIFQYYEKEERGRGNFPDRFSARQFPNYSSELNVNALLLGDSALYLCASNSVRSRVSEAFFGQGTRLTVV.